Listed here are 27 T cell receptor beta chains from one sample, sequenced in a study of T-cell memory formation after mild COVID-19. TCRdb ran MiXCR on the 5' RACE reads and lists one entry per CDR3 protein. The sample includes just under 550,000 distinct CDR3 sequences, roughly 22% of them seen just once. Sequenced material: PBMCs or a T cell subset sorted from them (not recorded which). These receptors all come from an adult woman who had mild COVID-19 (a few samples of this study predate the infection). Cell type and time point are not known.

This clonotype turned up a few times. The chain links TRBV7-9 to TRBJ2-7; TRBD2 aligns across 7 bases. Germline trimming cut 4 bases from V and 5 bases from J; bases unmatched to any gene: 8. Germline V gene lookup returns CDR1 SEHNR and CDR2 FQNEAQ (reference sequence). CDR3 length: 14 residues. CDR3 region: CASSSGGVSHEQYF. DNA for the CDR3: TGTGCCAGCAGCTCTGGGGGGGTTTCCCACGAGCAGTACTTC.

V and J are TRBV7-2 and TRBJ2-1, with 10 positions matching TRBD2. The CDR3 contains 17 residues. The V gene's germline CDR1 is SGHTA and CDR2 FQGNSA. With 4 bases clipped from V and 3 bases from J, the junction kept 9 bases outside the gene matches. The chain's CDR3 is CASSSLAGGMGYNEQFF. CDR3 coding DNA: TGTGCCAGCAGCTCGTTAGCGGGGGGTATGGGCTACAATGAGCAGTTCTTC.

The chain combines TRBV12-3 or TRBV12-4 with TRBJ1-2, with D perhaps TRBD1 (6 bases). V gave up 5 bases and J gave up 5 bases, with 21 bases separating them. The CDR3 is 16 residues long. CDR3 loop: CASSPLLTGPIYGYTF. CDR3 nucleotide sequence: TGTGCCAGCAGTCCCCTGTTGACAGGCCCCATTTATGGCTACACCTTC.

This clonotype occurred a few times. The V call is TRBV7-2, the J call TRBJ2-1, with D unclear. V was clipped by 6 bases and J by 10 bases, with 16 bases between them. Germline CDR1 SGHTA, CDR2 FQGNSA. The CDR3 is 13 residues long. Here the CDR3 DNA reads TGTGCCAGCAGTACTGAACGAACCGGCGAGCAGTTCTTC. Translated: CASSTERTGEQFF.

This clonotype turned up a few times. The chain joins TRBV5-4 to TRBJ2-2, with D perhaps being TRBD1 or TRBD2 (6 bases each). Trimming took 2 bases from V and 7 from J, leaving 12 bases between them. This CDR3 comprises 14 residues. Germline V CDR1 and CDR2: SGHNT, YYREEE (reference sequence). In DNA, the CDR3 is TGTGCCAGCAGCTTTCCGGGGGCCGGCGGGGAGCTGTTTTTT. Translation: CASSFPGAGGELFF.

The rearrangement uses TRBV20-1 and TRBJ2-7; weak D call: TRBD2 (5 bases). This CDR3 spans 11 amino acids. Between the trimmed V and J ends, which lost 1 base and 9 bases, there was a span of 10 bases. Germline-derived CDR1 and CDR2 are DFQATT and SNEGSKA (reference sequence). This chain's CDR3 is CSARGGGGQYF. In nucleotides, the CDR3 is TGCAGTGCTAGAGGAGGAGGAGGGCAGTACTTC.

V and J are TRBV9 and TRBJ2-7; no clear D. The CDR3 loop spans 14 amino acids. Germline lookup yields CDR1 SGDLS and CDR2 YYNGEE. V was trimmed by 0 bases and J by 5 bases, leaving 12 bases between them. CDR3 in DNA: TGTGCCAGCAGCGTAGGTGTTAGTTTCGACGAGCAGTACTTC. Encoded protein: CASSVGVSFDEQYF.

The rearrangement uses TRBV10-3 and TRBJ2-7; possibly TRBD2 for D (5 bases). This CDR3 is built from 12 residues. CDR1 ENHRY and CDR2 SYGVKD come from the germline V gene. The V gene lost 3 bases and the J gene lost 6 bases, with 9 bases spanning the gap. The CDR3 protein is CAISEVGGEQYF. DNA of the CDR3: TGTGCCATCAGTGAAGTCGGAGGCGAGCAGTACTTC.

The chain couples TRBV7-8 to TRBJ2-7; TRBD2 matches 11 bases. With V trimmed by 4 bases and J by 3 bases, 14 bases remained unmatched. Germline CDR1 reads SGHVS; CDR2 reads FQNEAQ. This CDR3 has 18 amino acids. The CDR3 DNA sequence: TGTGCCAGCAGCTCGAACCTACTAGCGGGAGTAGGTAGCTACGAGCAGTACTTC. Its translation: CASSSNLLAGVGSYEQYF.

This clonotype was detected a few times. J is TRBJ2-3 and V is TRBV19; D unresolved. CDR1 and CDR2 from the germline V gene are LNHDA and SQIVND (reference sequence). CDR3 length: 14 residues. Between the trimmed V and J ends, which lost 3 bases and 0 bases, there was a span of 7 bases. CDR3 DNA: TGTGCCAGTAGTATCCAGACTAGCACAGATACGCAGTATTTT. Translated: CASSIQTSTDTQYF.

This clonotype was seen a handful of times. V is TRBV14 and J is TRBJ1-2, with D possibly being TRBD1 (6 bases). Between the trimmed V and J ends, which lost 0 bases and 10 bases, there was a span of 21 bases. CDR3 length: 16 amino acids. Germline V lookup: CDR1 SGHDN, CDR2 FVKESK. In DNA, the CDR3 is TGTGCCAGCAGCCAAGATTCTCGTCCAGGGGTTGGGGTCTACACCTTC. This translates into CASSQDSRPGVGVYTF.

The chain carries TRBV7-9 and TRBJ2-5; D is possibly TRBD2 (5 bases). Germline loops: CDR1 SEHNR, CDR2 FQNEAQ (reference sequence). The CDR3 is 13 residues long. Trimming removed 0 bases at V and 10 bases at J, with 12 bases between. Here the CDR3 reads CASSLAVPEDQYF. As DNA, the CDR3 is TGTGCCAGCAGCTTAGCGGTCCCGGAGGACCAGTACTTC.

The sample holds many counts of this clonotype. This chain connects TRBV14 to TRBJ2-1; D is undetermined. Germline loops: CDR1 SGHDN, CDR2 FVKESK. V was cut by 0 bases and J by 9 bases, with 15 bases left in between. The CDR3 sequence is 15 residues long. CDR3 region: CASSQDPGTLGEQFF. Here the CDR3 DNA reads TGTGCCAGCAGCCAAGATCCGGGCACATTGGGTGAGCAGTTCTTC. Using reference TRBV14 and TRBJ2-1 for the parts outside the CDR3, the full variable domain is EAGVTQFPSHSVIEKGQTVTLRCDPISGHDNLYWYRRVMGKEIKFLLHFVKESKQDESGMPNNRFLAERTGGTYSTLKVQPAELEDSGVYFCASSQDPGTLGEQFFGPGTRLTVL.

This clonotype appeared many times. This rearrangement joins TRBV5-1 to TRBJ1-4; possibly TRBD1 for D (5 bases). CDR3 length equals 13 residues. Per the germline V gene, CDR1 is SGHRS and CDR2 is YFSETQ. V shed 1 base and J shed 8 bases, with 9 bases lying between them. The CDR3 here is CASSLFGTEKLFF. The CDR3 bases are TGCGCCAGCAGCTTGTTTGGGACCGAAAAACTGTTTTTT.

CDR3: CASSPSGSSGPYNEQFF. CDR3 nucleotides: TGTGCCAGCAGTCCTTCGGGGTCTAGCGGACCCTACAATGAGCAGTTCTTC. The chain carries TRBV6-5 and TRBJ2-1, with 7 bases that match TRBD2. V was pared by 5 bases and J by 2 bases, with 12 bases of the junction left unmatched. The CDR3 loop spans 17 amino acids. CDR1 and CDR2 from the germline V gene are MNHEY and SVGAGI.

This sequence joins TRBV7-9 and TRBJ2-7, with 14 bases lining up with TRBD2. Germline CDR1 is SEHNR and CDR2 is FQNEAQ (reference sequence). Trimming took 5 bases from V and 4 from J; bases not matched to a gene: 4. CDR3 length equals 15 residues. CDR3 loop: CASSGTSGGLYEQYF. The CDR3 DNA is TGTGCCAGCAGCGGGACTAGCGGGGGATTATACGAGCAGTACTTC.

The rearrangement uses TRBV21-1 and TRBJ1-5; the DNA was not compared with TRBD1, the D call given in the table. TRBV21-1 corresponds to a pseudogene. The CDR3 covers 14 residues. CDR3 amino acids: CASTHTQGDQPQHF. CDR3 DNA: TGTGCCAGCACCCACACACAGGGGGATCAGCCCCAGCATTTT.

This clonotype was counted only a few times. The J gene is TRBJ2-7, the V gene TRBV6-2 or TRBV6-3; D not certain. This CDR3 spans 14 amino acids. Germline V CDR1 and CDR2: MNHEY, SVGEGT. The V end lost 2 bases, the J end lost 5 bases, and 13 bases lay between the germline ends. CDR3 in DNA: TGTGCCAGCAGTTACGTGGGCCCGACTCACGAGCAGTACTTC. Translation gives CASSYVGPTHEQYF.

The V gene is TRBV12-3 or TRBV12-4, the J gene TRBJ1-1; 8 bases are a match to TRBD1. CDR3 length: 14 residues. V lost 7 bases to trimming and J lost 2 bases; unmatched junction nucleotides: 6. DNA for the CDR3: TGTGCCAGCACAGTCACAGGGGGTAACACTGAAGCTTTCTTT. Amino acids: CASTVTGGNTEAFF.

Only a few counts were recorded for this clonotype. This sequence joins TRBV30 and TRBJ2-7, with TRBD1 as a possible D gene (5 bases). Looked up from germline, CDR1 is GTSNPN and CDR2 is SVGIG (reference sequence). The V end lost 3 bases, the J end lost 2 bases, and 11 bases lay between the germline ends. The CDR3 is made up of 13 amino acids. In DNA, the CDR3 is TGTGCCTGGAGAGTTCCAGGGACCTACGAGCAGTACTTC. Amino acids: CAWRVPGTYEQYF.

Only a few counts were recorded for this clonotype. The J gene is TRBJ2-3, the V gene TRBV5-4; D is perhaps TRBD1 (6 bases). Germline values: CDR1 SGHNT, CDR2 YYREEE (reference sequence). Trimming took 4 bases from V and 0 from J, leaving 15 bases between them. The CDR3 loop spans 16 amino acids. CDR3 DNA: TGTGCCAGCAGCACAAGGACAGCCACTAGCACAGATACGCAGTATTTT. Translation gives CASSTRTATSTDTQYF. The complete variable domain, with remaining parts taken from reference TRBV5-4 and TRBJ2-3, reads ETGVTQSPTHLIKTRGQQVTLRCSSQSGHNTVSWYQQALGQGPQFIFQYYREEENGRGNFPPRFSGLQFPNYSSELNVNALELDDSALYLCASSTRTATSTDTQYFGPGTRLTVL.

The chain links TRBV5-5 to TRBJ1-5, with D perhaps matching TRBD1 (5 bases). Germline-derived CDR1 and CDR2 are SGHKS and YYEKEE (reference sequence). V was cut by 3 bases and J by 0 bases, with 16 bases left in between. The CDR3 has 17 residues. The CDR3 nucleotides read TGTGCCAGCAGCTCTATGGCAGGGCCAAATAGCAATCAGCCCCAGCATTTT. Protein sequence: CASSSMAGPNSNQPQHF.

J is TRBJ1-1 and V is TRBV5-1; D is uncertain. CDR1 SGHRS and CDR2 YFSETQ come from the germline V gene. V was clipped by 0 bases and J by 5 bases, with 11 bases between them. This CDR3 comprises 14 residues. In DNA form, the CDR3 reads TGCGCCAGCAGCTTGGCGTCCAGTGATACTGAAGCTTTCTTT. Translating gives CASSLASSDTEAFF.

There are many counts of this clonotype. The rearrangement joins TRBV20-1 to TRBJ1-2; D remains ambiguous. The CDR3 sequence is 12 residues long. Trimming left V 5 bases short and J 7 bases short, with 14 bases between. CDR1 is DFQATT, CDR2 SNEGSKA, per germline (reference sequence). The CDR3 loop is CSAYDGAGGYTF. The DNA for the CDR3 is TGCAGTGCTTATGACGGCGCGGGTGGCTACACCTTC.

The sample holds a few counts of this clonotype. The chain employs TRBV7-6 and TRBJ1-2; no firm D call. Germline lookup yields CDR1 SGHVS and CDR2 FNYEAQ. CDR3 length equals 15 residues. Trimming removed 0 bases from V and 2 bases from J, with 10 bases in between. The chain's CDR3 is CASSLASGVNYGYTF. The CDR3 nucleotides read TGTGCCAGCAGCTTAGCGAGTGGGGTAAACTATGGCTACACCTTC. The whole variable domain, remainder taken from reference TRBV7-6 and TRBJ1-2, is GAGVSQSPRYKVTKRGQDVALRCDPISGHVSLYWYRQALGQGPEFLTYFNYEAQQDKSGLPNDRFSAERPEGSISTLTIQRTEQRDSAMYRCASSLASGVNYGYTFGSGTRLTVV.

This clonotype was recorded a few times. The chain carries TRBV19 and TRBJ2-5, with D tentatively TRBD2 (5 bases). The V gene lost 5 bases and the J gene lost 0 bases, with 13 bases spanning the gap. Germline V CDR1 and CDR2: LNHDA, SQIVND (reference sequence). There are 15 residues in the CDR3. The DNA of the CDR3 is TGTGCCAGTAGTCCGGCCCCGGGGTACCAAGAGACCCAGTACTTC. Its protein product is CASSPAPGYQETQYF.

V is TRBV5-1 and J is TRBJ2-3; D is ambiguous. Trimming stripped 0 bases from V and 9 bases from J, with 11 bases between. Per the germline V gene, CDR1 is SGHRS and CDR2 is YFSETQ. The CDR3 contains 13 residues. The chain's CDR3 is CASSLAQRGTQYF. CDR3 DNA: TGCGCCAGCAGCTTGGCCCAGCGTGGAACGCAGTATTTT.